A selection of T cell receptor beta chains follows, all from one sample in a study of Ad26.COV2.S vaccination and SARS-CoV-2 variants. TCRdb keeps only in-frame clones here, not all; method: immunoSEQ multiplex PCR. In the table there are around 300,000 clones, roughly 90% of which are singletons. The material was peripheral blood, obtained in a trial of Ad26.COV2.S vaccine versus placebo. These receptors were collected from a person between 18 and 65 years old who received the Ad26.COV2.S COVID-19 vaccine or a placebo. The CDR3 runs from the conserved cysteine through the conserved F or W. D genes are given only for firm matches. Only part of the rows carry a size: once, few, many, or a class if the clone is expanded.

size	D	V	J	DNA	CDR3
NA	NA	TRBV6-2/TRBV6-3	TRBJ1-4	TGTGCCAGCAGTTACTCGCCTCCTAGATCAACTAATGAAAAACTGTTTTTT	CASSYSPPRSTNEKLFF
NA	NA	TRBV7-9	TRBJ1-2	TGTGCCAGCAGCTTACCGGCGGGAGAGGACTATGGCTACACCTTC	CASSLPAGEDYGYTF
NA	TRBD2	TRBV6-2/TRBV6-3	TRBJ2-7	TGTGCCAGCAGTTACTCGGACGTTCGGGAGGGTTGGAACGAGCAGTACTTC	CASSYSDVREGWNEQYF
NA	NA	TRBV2	TRBJ1-3	TGTGCCAGCAGGGGCTCTGGAAACACCATATATTTT	CASRGSGNTIYF
NA	TRBD2	TRBV15	TRBJ2-5	TGTGCCACCAGCAGCCTAGCGGGGGGGCGGGAGACCCAGTACTTC	CATSSLAGGRETQYF
once	TRBD1	TRBV6-5	TRBJ1-1	TGTGCCAGCAGCCGAGACAGGGGGTACACTGAAGCTTTCTTT	CASSRDRGYTEAFF
NA	NA	TRBV6-2/TRBV6-3	TRBJ1-1	TGTGCCAGCAGTTACTCAGTAGGGCGGGCGAACACTGAAGCTTTCTTT	CASSYSVGRANTEAFF
NA	NA	TRBV7-3	TRBJ2-3	TGTGCCAGCAGCGTCTCTAGCACAGATACGCAGTATTTT	CASSVSSTDTQYF
NA	NA	TRBV7-9	TRBJ1-1	TGTGCCAGCAGCTTAGAACTGCTTGAAGCTTTCTTT	CASSLELLEAFF
NA	NA	TRBV19	TRBJ2-7	TGTGCCAGTAGTCCCCGAGGACAGGCGGGGTCGTACGAGCAGTACTTC	CASSPRGQAGSYEQYF
NA	NA	TRBV4-2	TRBJ2-2	TGTGCCAGCAGCCAAGGCGTACCGAACACCGGGGAGCTGTTTTTT	CASSQGVPNTGELFF
NA	TRBD1	TRBV11-3	TRBJ2-1	TGTGCCAGCAGCTTAGGACAGGGGATTTACAATGAGCAGTTCTTC	CASSLGQGIYNEQFF
NA	NA	TRBV11-3	TRBJ1-2	TGTGCCAGCAGCTTGGTTGGTAGTAGGTCGGGCTACACCTTC	CASSLVGSRSGYTF
NA	NA	TRBV4-3	TRBJ2-3	TGCGCCAGCAGCCAAGCCCCTGGGGGCACAGATACGCAGTATTTT	CASSQAPGGTDTQYF
NA	NA	TRBV27	TRBJ1-2	TGTGCCAGCAGTTTTTCCAGTCCGTCCGGTGGCTACACCTTC	CASSFSSPSGGYTF
NA	TRBD1	TRBV11-2	TRBJ2-7	TGTGCCAGCATCCGGACAGGGCGCGACGAGCAGTACTTC	CASIRTGRDEQYF
NA	NA	TRBV10-3	TRBJ1-1	TGTGCCATCAGTGACGGGGAAGGGGCTGAAGCTTTCTTT	CAISDGEGAEAFF
NA	TRBD1	TRBV18	TRBJ1-2	TGTGCCAGCTCACCAGGCAGGGGGATAGATGGCTACACCTTC	CASSPGRGIDGYTF
NA	TRBD1	TRBV18	TRBJ2-3	TGTGCCAGCTCACGCCGGGACAGGGCAGGTACGCAGTATTTT	CASSRRDRAGTQYF
NA	NA	TRBV7-6	TRBJ1-5	TGTGCCAGCAGCGGAGGGGTATCGGGGAATCAGCCCCAGCATTTT	CASSGGVSGNQPQHF
NA	TRBD1	TRBV6-2/TRBV6-3	TRBJ1-1	TGTGCCAGCAGTACACAGGGGGCAAACACTGAAGCTTTCTTT	CASSTQGANTEAFF
NA	TRBD1	TRBV6-5	TRBJ2-1	TGTGCCAGCGGAAAGGACAGGAGCTCCTACAATGAGCAGTTCTTC	CASGKDRSSYNEQFF
NA	TRBD1	TRBV9	TRBJ1-4	TGTGCCAGCAGCGTGGGACAGAATGAAAAACTGTTTTTT	CASSVGQNEKLFF
NA	NA	TRBV19	TRBJ1-1	TGTGCCGCAAGACGGGGGAACACTGAAGCTTTCTTT	CAARRGNTEAFF
NA	NA	TRBV6-5	TRBJ1-2	TGTGCCAGCAGCTCCCCCTCGGGCTATGGCTACACCTTC	CASSSPSGYGYTF
NA	NA	TRBV7-2	TRBJ1-3	TGTGCCAGCAGTCCAGGGAGACGGCGGAACTCTGGAAACACCATATATTTT	CASSPGRRRNSGNTIYF
NA	TRBD2	TRBV5-4	TRBJ2-5	TGTGCCAGCAGCTTGGATACGGGGGGAGCCGAGGGGGAGACCCAGTACTTC	CASSLDTGGAEGETQYF
NA	NA	TRBV7-9	TRBJ1-1	TGTGCCAGCAGCTTAGTAGGCGCTGAAGCTTTCTTT	CASSLVGAEAFF
NA	NA	TRBV4-3	TRBJ1-1	TGCGCCAGCAGCCAAGATATGGGGAACACTGAAGCTTTCTTT	CASSQDMGNTEAFF
NA	NA	TRBV5-6	TRBJ1-6	TGTGCCAGCAGCTTACAAGACCAGGGGAAGAGGTCCTATAATTCACCCCTCCACTTT	CASSLQDQGKRSYNSPLHF
once	NA	TRBV5-5	TRBJ2-3	TGTGCCAGCAGCTCCATGGTTGCAGATACGCAGTATTTT	CASSSMVADTQYF
NA	NA	TRBV9	TRBJ1-1	TGTGCCACCAAAAGCCGGCCACAAGGAGCTTTCTTT	CATKSRPQGAFF
NA	TRBD2	TRBV9	TRBJ2-2	TGTGCCAGCAGCATCGGGACTAGCGGGAGGATGAGGACCGGGGAGCTGTTTTTT	CASSIGTSGRMRTGELFF
NA	NA	TRBV6-5	TRBJ1-2	TGTGCCAGCAGTTATCAGCGGGCAAACTATGGCTACACCTTC	CASSYQRANYGYTF
NA	TRBD2	TRBV6-2/TRBV6-3	TRBJ2-2	TGTGCCAGCAGTTTCACCCCGGGGGGACCGAACACCGGGGAGCTGTTTTTT	CASSFTPGGPNTGELFF
NA	NA	TRBV27	TRBJ1-2	TGTGCCAGCTCCCCCCCGGGAGCTAACTATGGCTACACCTTC	CASSPPGANYGYTF
NA	NA	TRBV7-9	TRBJ1-4	TGTGCCAGCATGGAGCAGGGAGATGAAAAACTGTTTTTT	CASMEQGDEKLFF
NA	NA	TRBV4-3	TRBJ1-1	TGCGCCAGCAGCCAATTCCTACGACGGCGACAGGTGAACACTGAAGCTTTCTTT	CASSQFLRRRQVNTEAFF
once	NA	TRBV4-3	TRBJ1-1	TGCGCCAGCAGCCAAGAGAAGAACACTGAAGCTTTCTTT	CASSQEKNTEAFF